The present TCR beta chain was sequenced within a study of early T cells in non-severe SARS-CoV-2 infection. On the study more broadly: Sequencing of unsorted whole blood was done on bulk RNA, leaving chains unpaired.

Many counts were recorded for this clonotype. What it recognizes is unknown. The CDR3 has 14 amino acids. Germline lookup yields CDR1 MDHEN and CDR2 SYDVKM. V lost 7 bases and J 2 bases, leaving 12 bases between the germline ends. TCRdb re-derived calls from the 5' RACE reads in MiXCR, one entry per CDR3 protein. The table includes around 30,000 distinct CDR3 sequences, approximately 6% detected once. Findings of the study overall: Anti-spike CD8 responses were favored in VDJdb matching, and private and CD4 specificities were missed.

The material sequenced was whole blood. This TCR derives from an adult who was a healthcare worker with PCR-confirmed SARS-CoV-2 infection or an uninfected control (not recorded which). V usage is TRBV28 and J usage is TRBJ1-5; D call uncertain. The CDR3 reads CASTRPGGNQPQHF. DNA for the CDR3: TGTGCCAGCACCAGACCGGGAGGCAATCAGCCCCAGCATTTT.